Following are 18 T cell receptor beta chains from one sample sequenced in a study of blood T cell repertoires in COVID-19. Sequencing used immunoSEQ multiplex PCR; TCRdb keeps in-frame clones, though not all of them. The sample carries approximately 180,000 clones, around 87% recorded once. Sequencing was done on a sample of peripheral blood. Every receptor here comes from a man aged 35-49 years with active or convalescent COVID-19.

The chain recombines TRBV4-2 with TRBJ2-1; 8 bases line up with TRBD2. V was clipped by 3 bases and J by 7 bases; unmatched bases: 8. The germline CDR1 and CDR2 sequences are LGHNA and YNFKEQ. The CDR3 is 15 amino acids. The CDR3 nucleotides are TGTGCCAGCAGCCAGCTGAGCGGGGGTCAAAATGAGCAGTTCTTC. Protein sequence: CASSQLSGGQNEQFF.

CDR3 sequence: CASSQDWGGREAFF. The DNA of the CDR3 is TGTGCCAGCAGCCAAGATTGGGGGGGTCGGGAGGCTTTCTTT. This rearrangement joins TRBV3-1 (or the pseudogene TRBV3-2) to TRBJ1-1, with a weak D call TRBD1 (5 bases). Germline CDR1 is LGHDT and CDR2 is YNNKEL (reference sequence). Trimming cost V 0 bases and J 11 bases, with 16 bases left between them. The CDR3 sequence is 14 residues long.

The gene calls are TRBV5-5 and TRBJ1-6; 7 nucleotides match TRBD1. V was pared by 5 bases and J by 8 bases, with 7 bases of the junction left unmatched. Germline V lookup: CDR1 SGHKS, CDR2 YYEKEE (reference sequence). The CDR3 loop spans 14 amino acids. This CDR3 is CASRPRQGDSPLHF. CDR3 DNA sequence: TGTGCCAGCAGACCCCGACAGGGCGATTCACCCCTCCACTTT.

CDR3 bases: TGTGCCAGCAGCCGACTGGGAGAGGGGGCTTCAGCAGGAGAGCAGTACTTC. It encodes CASSRLGEGASAGEQYF. This chain uses TRBV5-6 with TRBJ2-7, with 7 bases aligning to TRBD1. The V gene's germline CDR1 is SGHDT and CDR2 YYEEEE. V gave up 4 bases and J gave up 7 bases; unmatched junction bases: 20. The CDR3 totals 17 residues.

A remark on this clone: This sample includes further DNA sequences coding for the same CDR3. For the CDR3, the DNA is TGTGCCAGCAGTTTAACGGGTAACTATGGCTACACCTTC. Translated: CASSLTGNYGYTF. The rearrangement links TRBV28 to TRBJ1-2; D is uncertain. The V gene's germline CDR1 is MDHEN and CDR2 SYDVKM. This CDR3 spans 13 amino acids. V gave up 2 bases and J gave up 1 base, with 5 bases separating them.

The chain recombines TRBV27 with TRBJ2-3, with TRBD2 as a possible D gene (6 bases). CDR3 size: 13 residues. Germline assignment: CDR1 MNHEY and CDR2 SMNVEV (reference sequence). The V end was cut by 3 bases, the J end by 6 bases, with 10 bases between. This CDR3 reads CASSFRLGDTQYF. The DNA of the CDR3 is TGTGCCAGCAGTTTTAGACTAGGGGATACGCAGTATTTT.

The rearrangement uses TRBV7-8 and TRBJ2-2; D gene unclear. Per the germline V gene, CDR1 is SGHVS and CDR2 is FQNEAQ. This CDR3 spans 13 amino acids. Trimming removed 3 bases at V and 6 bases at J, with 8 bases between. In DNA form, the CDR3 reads TGTGCCAGCAGCTTTTCGAGGTCCGGGGAGCTGTTTTTT. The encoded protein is CASSFSRSGELFF. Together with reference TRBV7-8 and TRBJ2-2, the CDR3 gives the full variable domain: GAGVSQSPRYKVAKRGQDVALRCDPISGHVSLFWYQQALGQGPEFLTYFQNEAQLDKSGLPSDRFFAERPEGSVSTLKIQRTQQEDSAVYLCASSFSRSGELFFGEGSRLTVL.

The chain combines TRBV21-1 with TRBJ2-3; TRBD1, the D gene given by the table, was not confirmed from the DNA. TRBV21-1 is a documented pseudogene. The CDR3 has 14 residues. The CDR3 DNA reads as TGTGCCAGCAGGACAGGACAGAGCACAGATACGCAGTATTTT. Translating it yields CASRTGQSTDTQYF.

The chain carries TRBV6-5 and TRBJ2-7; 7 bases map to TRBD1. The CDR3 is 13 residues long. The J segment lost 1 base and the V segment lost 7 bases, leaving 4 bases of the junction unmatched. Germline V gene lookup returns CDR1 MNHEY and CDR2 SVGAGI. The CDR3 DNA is TGTGCCAGCACCCTACAGGGGTCCTACGAGCAGTACTTC. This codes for CASTLQGSYEQYF.

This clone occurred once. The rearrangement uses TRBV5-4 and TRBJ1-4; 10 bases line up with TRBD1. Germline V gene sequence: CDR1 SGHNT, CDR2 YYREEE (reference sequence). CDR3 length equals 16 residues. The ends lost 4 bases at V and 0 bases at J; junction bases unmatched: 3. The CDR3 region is CASSEGQGPTNEKLFF. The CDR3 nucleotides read TGTGCCAGCAGCGAGGGACAGGGGCCAACTAATGAAAAACTGTTTTTT.

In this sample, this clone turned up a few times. This CDR3 reads CASTRGQTEGYTF. Written as DNA, the CDR3 is TGTGCCAGCACAAGGGGACAGACCGAAGGCTACACCTTC. The chain has TRBV6-5 and TRBJ1-2; the match to TRBD1 covers 7 bases. Trimming at V came to 7 bases and at J to 8 bases, leaving 10 bases not matched to a gene. The CDR3 has 13 amino acids. Germline lookup yields CDR1 MNHEY and CDR2 SVGAGI.

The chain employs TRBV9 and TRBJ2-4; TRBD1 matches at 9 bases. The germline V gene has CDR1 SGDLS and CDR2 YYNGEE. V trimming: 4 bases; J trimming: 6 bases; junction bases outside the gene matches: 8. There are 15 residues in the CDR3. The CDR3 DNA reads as TGTGCCAGCAGCTCACACCGGGACAGGGTAAACATTCAGTACTTC. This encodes CASSSHRDRVNIQYF.

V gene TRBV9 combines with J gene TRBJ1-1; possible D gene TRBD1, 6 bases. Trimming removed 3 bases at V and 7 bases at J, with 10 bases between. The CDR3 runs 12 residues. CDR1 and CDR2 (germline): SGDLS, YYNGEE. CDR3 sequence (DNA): TGTGCCAGCAGCGGATGGGACAATGAAGCTTTCTTT. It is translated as CASSGWDNEAFF. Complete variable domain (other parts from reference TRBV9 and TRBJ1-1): DSGVTQTPKHLITATGQRVTLRCSPRSGDLSVYWYQQSLDQGLQFLIQYYNGEERAKGNILERFSAQQFPDLHSELNLSSLELGDSALYFCASSGWDNEAFFGQGTRLTVV.

Here the CDR3 DNA reads TGCGCCAGCAGCTTGCGGGGGACTTCCCCTGGGGTAAATGAGCAGTTCTTC. It encodes CASSLRGTSPGVNEQFF. The chain links TRBV5-1 to TRBJ2-1; tentative D call: TRBD2 (6 bases). The CDR3 is made up of 17 amino acids. V shed 1 base and J shed 7 bases, with 21 bases lying between them. Germline loops: CDR1 SGHRS, CDR2 YFSETQ.

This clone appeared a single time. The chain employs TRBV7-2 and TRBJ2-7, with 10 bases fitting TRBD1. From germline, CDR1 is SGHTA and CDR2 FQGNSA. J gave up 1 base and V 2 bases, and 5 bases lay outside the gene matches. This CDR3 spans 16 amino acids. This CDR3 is CASSLSGTGVSYEQYF. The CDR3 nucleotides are TGTGCCAGCAGCTTATCCGGGACAGGGGTGTCCTACGAGCAGTACTTC.

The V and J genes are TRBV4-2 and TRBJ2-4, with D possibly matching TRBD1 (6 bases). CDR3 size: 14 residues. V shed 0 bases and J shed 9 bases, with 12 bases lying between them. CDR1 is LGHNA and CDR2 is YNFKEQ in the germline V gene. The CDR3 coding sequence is TGTGCCAGCAGCCAAGAGGGGGCTCTAGGCATTCAGTACTTC. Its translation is CASSQEGALGIQYF.

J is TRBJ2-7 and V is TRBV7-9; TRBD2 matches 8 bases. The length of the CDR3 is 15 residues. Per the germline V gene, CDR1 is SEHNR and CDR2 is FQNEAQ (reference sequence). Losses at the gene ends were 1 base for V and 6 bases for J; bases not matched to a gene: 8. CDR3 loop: CASSLGGGFTGEQYF. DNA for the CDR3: TGTGCCAGCAGCTTAGGCGGGGGGTTTACCGGCGAGCAGTACTTC.

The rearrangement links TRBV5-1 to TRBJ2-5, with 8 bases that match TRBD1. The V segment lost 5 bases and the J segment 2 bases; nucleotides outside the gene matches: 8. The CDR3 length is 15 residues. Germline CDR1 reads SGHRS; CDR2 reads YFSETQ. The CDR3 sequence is CASSFGTGSQETQYF. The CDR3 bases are TGCGCCAGCAGTTTTGGGACAGGCTCACAAGAGACCCAGTACTTC.